The clone carrying this T cell receptor (beta chain) was picked up a small number of times. In germline, CDR1 is SEHNR, CDR2 FQNEAQ (reference sequence). V was cut by 4 bases and J by 4 bases, with 16 bases left in between. The CDR3 is 15 residues long. This sample stems from a study of CD8 T cells in ankylosing spondylitis. TCRdb reprocessed the 5' RACE reads with MiXCR, giving one entry per CDR3 protein. The top ten hold about 6.5% of the sample, which has roughly 250,000 distinct CDR3 sequences, approximately 9% seen once. The sequence derives from a male donor with ankylosing spondylitis or in good health (not recorded which). This chain connects TRBV7-9 to TRBJ1-1; D is unresolved. The sequenced sample consisted of blood, either unsorted or a sorted T cell fraction (not recorded which). This CDR3 reads CASSSDPGRGTEAFF. CDR3 nucleotides: TGTGCCAGCAGCTCCGATCCCGGGCGGGGCACTGAAGCTTTCTTT.